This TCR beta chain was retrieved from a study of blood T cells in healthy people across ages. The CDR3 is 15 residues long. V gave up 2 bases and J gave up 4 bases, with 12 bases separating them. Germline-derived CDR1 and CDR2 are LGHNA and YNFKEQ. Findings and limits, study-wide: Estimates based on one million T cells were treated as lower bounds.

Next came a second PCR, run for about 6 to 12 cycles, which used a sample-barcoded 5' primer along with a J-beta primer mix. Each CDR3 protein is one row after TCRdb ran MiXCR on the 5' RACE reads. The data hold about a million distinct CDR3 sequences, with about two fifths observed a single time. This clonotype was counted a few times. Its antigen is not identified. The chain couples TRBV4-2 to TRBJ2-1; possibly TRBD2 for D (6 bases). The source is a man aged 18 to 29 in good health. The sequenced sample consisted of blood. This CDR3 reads CASSQSLGLYNEQFF. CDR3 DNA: TGTGCCAGCAGCCAAAGCCTGGGACTGTACAATGAGCAGTTCTTC.